This TCR beta chain was sequenced for a study of cytomegalovirus exposure and HLA in healthy donors. The table came from immunoSEQ multiplex PCR; TCRdb's copy has only in-frame clones and leaves some out. The sample consists of about 160,000 clones, less than 90% of them appearing once. The clonotype was recovered from a man under 40 in good health and CMV-seropositive. Sample: PBMCs.

CDR3 nucleotides: TGTGCCAGCAGCCCCTCCGTGGAGGTAGGATACGAGCAGTACTTC. This codes for CASSPSVEVGYEQYF. The chain combines TRBV9 with TRBJ2-7, with a possible D match to TRBD2 (5 bases). The CDR3 extends over 15 amino acids. V lost 4 bases, J lost 4 bases, and 18 bases lay in between. CDR1 is SGDLS, CDR2 YYNGEE, per germline. Complete variable domain (other parts from reference TRBV9 and TRBJ2-7): DSGVTQTPKHLITATGQRVTLRCSPRSGDLSVYWYQQSLDQGLQFLIQYYNGEERAKGNILERFSAQQFPDLHSELNLSSLELGDSALYFCASSPSVEVGYEQYFGPGTRLTVT.